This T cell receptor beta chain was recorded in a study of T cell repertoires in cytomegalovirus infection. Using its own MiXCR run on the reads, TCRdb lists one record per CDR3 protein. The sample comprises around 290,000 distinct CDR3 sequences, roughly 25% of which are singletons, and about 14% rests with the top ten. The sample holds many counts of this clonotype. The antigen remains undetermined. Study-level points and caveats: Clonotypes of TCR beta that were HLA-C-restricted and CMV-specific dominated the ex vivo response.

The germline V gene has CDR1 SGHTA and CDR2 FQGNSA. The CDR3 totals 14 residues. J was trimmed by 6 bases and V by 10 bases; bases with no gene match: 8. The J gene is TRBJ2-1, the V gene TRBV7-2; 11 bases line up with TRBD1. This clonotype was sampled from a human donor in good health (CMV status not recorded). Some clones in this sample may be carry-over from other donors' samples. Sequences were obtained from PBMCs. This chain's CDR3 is CATRPGQGGNEQFF. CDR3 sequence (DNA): TGTGCCACCCGACCGGGACAGGGGGGCAATGAGCAGTTCTTC.